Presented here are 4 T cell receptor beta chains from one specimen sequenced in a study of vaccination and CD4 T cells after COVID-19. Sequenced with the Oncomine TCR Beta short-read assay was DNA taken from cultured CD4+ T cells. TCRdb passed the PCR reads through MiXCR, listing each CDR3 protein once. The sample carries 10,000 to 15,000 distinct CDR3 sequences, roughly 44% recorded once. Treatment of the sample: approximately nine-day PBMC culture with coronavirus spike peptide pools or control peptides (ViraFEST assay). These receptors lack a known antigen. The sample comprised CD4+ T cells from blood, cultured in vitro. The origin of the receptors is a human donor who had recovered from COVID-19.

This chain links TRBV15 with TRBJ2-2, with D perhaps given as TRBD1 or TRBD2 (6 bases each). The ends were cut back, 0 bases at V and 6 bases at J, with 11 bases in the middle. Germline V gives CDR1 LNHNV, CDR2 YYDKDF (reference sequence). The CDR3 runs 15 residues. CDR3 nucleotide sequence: TGTGCCACCAGCAGAGAGAGAAGGGGGGCCGGGGAGCTGTTTTTT. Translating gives CATSRERRGAGELFF.

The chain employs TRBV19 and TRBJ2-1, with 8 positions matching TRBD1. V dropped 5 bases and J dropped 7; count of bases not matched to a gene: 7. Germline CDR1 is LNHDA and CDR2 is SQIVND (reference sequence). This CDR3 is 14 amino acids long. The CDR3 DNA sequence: TGTGCCAGTAGTGTCCAGGGGGCTAAGAATGAGCAGTTCTTC. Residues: CASSVQGAKNEQFF.

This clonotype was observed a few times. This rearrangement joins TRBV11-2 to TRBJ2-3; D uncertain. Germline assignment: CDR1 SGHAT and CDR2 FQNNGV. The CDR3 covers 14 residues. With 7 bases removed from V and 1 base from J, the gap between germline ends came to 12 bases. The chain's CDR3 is CASTPPGRTDTQYF. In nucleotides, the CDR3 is TGTGCCAGCACCCCCCCGGGCCGCACAGATACGCAGTATTTT.

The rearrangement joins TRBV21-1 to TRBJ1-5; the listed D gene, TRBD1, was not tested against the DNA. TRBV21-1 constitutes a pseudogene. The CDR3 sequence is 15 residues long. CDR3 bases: TGTGCCAGCAGCAAGGGGGGTCCGAGCAATCAGCCCCAGCATTTT. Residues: CASSKGGPSNQPQHF.